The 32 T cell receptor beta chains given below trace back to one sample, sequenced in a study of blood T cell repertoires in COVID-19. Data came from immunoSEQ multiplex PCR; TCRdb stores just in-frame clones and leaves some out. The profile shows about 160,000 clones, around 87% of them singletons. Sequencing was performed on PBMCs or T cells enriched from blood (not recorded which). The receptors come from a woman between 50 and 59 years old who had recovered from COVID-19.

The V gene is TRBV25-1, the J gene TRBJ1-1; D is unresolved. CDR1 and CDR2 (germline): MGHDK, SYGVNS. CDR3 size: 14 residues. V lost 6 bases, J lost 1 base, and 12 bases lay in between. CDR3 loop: CASSPWEGNTEAFF. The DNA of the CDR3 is TGTGCCAGCAGCCCCTGGGAGGGGAACACTGAAGCTTTCTTT.

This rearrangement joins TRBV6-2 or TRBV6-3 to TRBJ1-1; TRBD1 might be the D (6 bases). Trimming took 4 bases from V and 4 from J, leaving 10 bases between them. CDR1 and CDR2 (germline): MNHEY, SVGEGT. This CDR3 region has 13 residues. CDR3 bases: TGTGCCAGCAGTTTCGAAGGGGGCACTGAAGCTTTCTTT. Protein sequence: CASSFEGGTEAFF.

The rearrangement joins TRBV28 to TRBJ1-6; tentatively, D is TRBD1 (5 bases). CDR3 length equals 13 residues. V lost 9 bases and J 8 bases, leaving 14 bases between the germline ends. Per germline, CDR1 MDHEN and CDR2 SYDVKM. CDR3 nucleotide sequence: TGTGCCAGTGGGGGAGGGTCCTATTCACCCCTCCACTTT. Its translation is CASGGGSYSPLHF.

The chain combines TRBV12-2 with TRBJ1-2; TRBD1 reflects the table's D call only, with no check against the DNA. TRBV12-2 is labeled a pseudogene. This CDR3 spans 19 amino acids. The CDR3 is CASRSPGQGGRSADYGYTF. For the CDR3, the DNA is TGTGCAAGTCGCTCTCCGGGACAGGGTGGTCGGTCCGCGGATTATGGCTACACCTTC.

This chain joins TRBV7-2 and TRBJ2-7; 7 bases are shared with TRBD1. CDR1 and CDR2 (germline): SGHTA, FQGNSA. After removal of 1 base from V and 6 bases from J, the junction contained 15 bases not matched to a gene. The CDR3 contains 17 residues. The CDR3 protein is CASSLDRPRKNRGEQYF. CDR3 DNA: TGTGCCAGCAGCTTAGATCGACCTCGAAAAAACAGGGGCGAGCAGTACTTC.

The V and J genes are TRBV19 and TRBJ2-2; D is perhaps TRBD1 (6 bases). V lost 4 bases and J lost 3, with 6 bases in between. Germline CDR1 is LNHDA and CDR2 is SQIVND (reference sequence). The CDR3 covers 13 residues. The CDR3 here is CASSNRDTGELFF. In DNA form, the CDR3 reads TGTGCCAGTAGTAACAGGGACACCGGGGAGCTGTTTTTT.

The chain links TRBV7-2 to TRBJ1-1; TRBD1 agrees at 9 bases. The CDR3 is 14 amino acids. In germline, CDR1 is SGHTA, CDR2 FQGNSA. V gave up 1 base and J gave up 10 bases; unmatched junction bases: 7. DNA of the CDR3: TGTGCCAGCAGCTTAGGTTGGACAGGGGAAGGAGCTTTCTTT. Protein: CASSLGWTGEGAFF.

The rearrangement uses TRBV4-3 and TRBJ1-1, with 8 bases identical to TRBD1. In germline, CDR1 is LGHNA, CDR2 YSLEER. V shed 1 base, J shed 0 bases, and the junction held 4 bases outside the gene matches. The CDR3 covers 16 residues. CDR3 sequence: CASSQGTGGLNTEAFF. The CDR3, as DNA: TGCGCCAGCAGCCAAGGAACAGGGGGACTGAACACTGAAGCTTTCTTT.

Here the CDR3 reads CASSLGRKSGGFFSYEQYF. CDR3 sequence (DNA): TGTGCCAGCAGCTTAGGTAGGAAAAGCGGGGGCTTCTTCTCCTACGAGCAGTACTTC. The chain recombines TRBV7-2 with TRBJ2-7; 8 bases are shared with TRBD2. CDR1 and CDR2 (germline): SGHTA, FQGNSA. The junction had 14 bases not matched to a gene; V was cut back by 1 base and J by 0 bases. This CDR3 contains 19 residues.

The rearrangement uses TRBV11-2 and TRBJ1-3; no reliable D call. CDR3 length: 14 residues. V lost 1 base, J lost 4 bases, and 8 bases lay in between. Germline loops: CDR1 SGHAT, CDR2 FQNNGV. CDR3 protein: CASSLGVGGNTIYF. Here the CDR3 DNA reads TGTGCCAGCAGCTTAGGGGTCGGGGGAAACACCATATATTTT.

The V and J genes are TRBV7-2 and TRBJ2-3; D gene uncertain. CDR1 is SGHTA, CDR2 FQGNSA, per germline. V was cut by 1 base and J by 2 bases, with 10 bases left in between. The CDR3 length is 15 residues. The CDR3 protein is CASSLGNLPTDTQYF. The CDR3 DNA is TGTGCCAGCAGCTTAGGTAACTTACCCACAGATACGCAGTATTTT.

The CDR3 DNA sequence: TGTGCCAGCAGCCACCCTACCTCTCCGGGACAGGGGGCGGAGGTTGATGAAAAACTGTTTTTT. Its protein product is CASSHPTSPGQGAEVDEKLFF. This sequence joins TRBV4-2 and TRBJ1-4, with 12 bases identical to TRBD1. The V gene end was trimmed by 3 bases and the J gene end by 6 bases; junction bases not matched to a gene: 20. Looked up from germline, CDR1 is LGHNA and CDR2 is YNFKEQ. This CDR3 contains 21 residues.

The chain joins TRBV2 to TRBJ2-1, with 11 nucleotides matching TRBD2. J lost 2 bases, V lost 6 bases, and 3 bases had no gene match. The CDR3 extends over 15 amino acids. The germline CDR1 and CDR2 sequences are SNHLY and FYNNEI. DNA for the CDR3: TGTGCCAGCAGGGATAGCGGGGGGGCCTACAATGAGCAGTTCTTC. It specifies CASRDSGGAYNEQFF. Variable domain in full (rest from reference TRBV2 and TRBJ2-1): EPEVTQTPSHQVTQMGQEVILRCVPISNHLYFYWYRQILGQKVEFLVSFYNNEISEKSEIFDDQFSVERPDGSNFTLKIRSTKLEDSAMYFCASRDSGGAYNEQFFGPGTRLTVL.

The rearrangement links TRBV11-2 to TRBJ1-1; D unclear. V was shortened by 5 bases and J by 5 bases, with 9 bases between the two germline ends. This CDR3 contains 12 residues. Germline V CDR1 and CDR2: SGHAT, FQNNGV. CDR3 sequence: CASSNTGTEAFF. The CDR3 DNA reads TGTGCCAGCAGCAACACGGGGACTGAAGCTTTCTTT. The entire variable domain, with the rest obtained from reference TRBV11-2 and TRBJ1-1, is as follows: EAGVAQSPRYKIIEKRQSVAFWCNPISGHATLYWYQQILGQGPKLLIQFQNNGVVDDSQLPKDRFSAERLKGVDSTLKIQPAKLEDSAVYLCASSNTGTEAFFGQGTRLTVV.

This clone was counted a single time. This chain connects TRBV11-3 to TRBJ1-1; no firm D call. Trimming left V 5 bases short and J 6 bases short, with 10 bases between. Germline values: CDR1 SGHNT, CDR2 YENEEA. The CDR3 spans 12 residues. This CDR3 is CASSPEVAEAFF. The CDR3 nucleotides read TGTGCCAGCAGCCCGGAGGTTGCTGAAGCTTTCTTT.

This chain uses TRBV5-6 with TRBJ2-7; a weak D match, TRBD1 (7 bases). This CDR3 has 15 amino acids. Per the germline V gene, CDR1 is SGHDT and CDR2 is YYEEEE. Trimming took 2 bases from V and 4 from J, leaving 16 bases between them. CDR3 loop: CASSLDTGAGYEQYF. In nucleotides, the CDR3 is TGTGCCAGCAGCTTAGATACAGGGGCGGGGTACGAGCAGTACTTC. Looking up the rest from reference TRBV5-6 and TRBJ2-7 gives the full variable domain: DAGVTQSPTHLIKTRGQQVTLRCSPKSGHDTVSWYQQALGQGPQFIFQYYEEEERQRGNFPDRFSGHQFPNYSSELNVNALLLGDSALYLCASSLDTGAGYEQYFGPGTRLTVT.

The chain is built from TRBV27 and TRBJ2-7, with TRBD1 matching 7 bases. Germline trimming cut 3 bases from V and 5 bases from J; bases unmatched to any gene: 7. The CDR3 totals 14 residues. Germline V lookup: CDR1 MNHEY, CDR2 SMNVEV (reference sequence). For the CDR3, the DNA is TGTGCCAGCAGTTTGAGGGGACAGAGAAACGAGCAGTACTTC. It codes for CASSLRGQRNEQYF.

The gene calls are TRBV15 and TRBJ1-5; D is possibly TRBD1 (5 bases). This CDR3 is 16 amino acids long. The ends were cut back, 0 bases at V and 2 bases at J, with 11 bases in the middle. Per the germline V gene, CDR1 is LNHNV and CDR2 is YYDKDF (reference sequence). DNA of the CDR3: TGTGCCACCAGCAGAGAGGCCGGGGGGGGCAATCAGCCCCAGCATTTT. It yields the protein CATSREAGGGNQPQHF.

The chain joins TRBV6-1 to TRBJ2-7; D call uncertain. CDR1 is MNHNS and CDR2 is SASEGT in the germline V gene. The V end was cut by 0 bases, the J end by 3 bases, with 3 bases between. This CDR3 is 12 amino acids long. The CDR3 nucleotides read TGTGCCAGCAGTGAAGCCGGCTACGAGCAGTACTTC. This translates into CASSEAGYEQYF.

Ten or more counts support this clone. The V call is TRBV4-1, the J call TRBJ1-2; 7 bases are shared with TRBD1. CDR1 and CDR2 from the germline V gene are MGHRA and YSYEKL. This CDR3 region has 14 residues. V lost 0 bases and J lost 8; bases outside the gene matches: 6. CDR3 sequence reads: CASSQEGTEDGYTF. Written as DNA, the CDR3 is TGCGCCAGCAGCCAAGAAGGGACAGAGGACGGCTACACCTTC.

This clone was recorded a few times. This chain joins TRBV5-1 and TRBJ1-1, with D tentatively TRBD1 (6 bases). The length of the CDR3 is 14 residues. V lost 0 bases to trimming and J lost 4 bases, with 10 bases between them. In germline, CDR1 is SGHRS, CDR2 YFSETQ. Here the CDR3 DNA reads TGCGCCAGCAGCTTGGAAGGGACAATCACTGAAGCTTTCTTT. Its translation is CASSLEGTITEAFF.

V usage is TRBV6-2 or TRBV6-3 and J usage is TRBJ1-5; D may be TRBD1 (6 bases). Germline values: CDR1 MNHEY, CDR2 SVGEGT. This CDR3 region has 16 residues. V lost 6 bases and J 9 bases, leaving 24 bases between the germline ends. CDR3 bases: TGTGCCAGCAGCCTCTACATCGGACAGTTCGTGCGGCCCCAGCATTTT. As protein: CASSLYIGQFVRPQHF.

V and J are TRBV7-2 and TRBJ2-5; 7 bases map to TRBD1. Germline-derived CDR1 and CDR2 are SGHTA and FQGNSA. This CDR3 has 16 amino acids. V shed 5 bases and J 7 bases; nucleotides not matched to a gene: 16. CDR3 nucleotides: TGTGCCAGCAGCCTGGGAAGGGGGCCGGGGTTAGCGACCCAGTACTTC. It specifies CASSLGRGPGLATQYF.

The CDR3 bases are TGTGCCAGCAGTTCGGACAGGGTTGGGGAACAGCCCCAGCATTTT. This encodes CASSSDRVGEQPQHF. V is TRBV6-5 and J is TRBJ1-5; TRBD1 matches at 8 bases. Germline-derived CDR1 and CDR2 are MNHEY and SVGAGI. With 4 bases clipped from V and 7 bases from J, the junction kept 9 bases outside the gene matches. The CDR3 has 15 residues.

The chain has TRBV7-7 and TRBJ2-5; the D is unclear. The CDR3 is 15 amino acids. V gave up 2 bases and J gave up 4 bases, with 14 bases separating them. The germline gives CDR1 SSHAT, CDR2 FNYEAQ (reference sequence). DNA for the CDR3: TGTGCCAGCAGCTTAAGTTACGGTAGAGGAGAGACCCAGTACTTC. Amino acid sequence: CASSLSYGRGETQYF.

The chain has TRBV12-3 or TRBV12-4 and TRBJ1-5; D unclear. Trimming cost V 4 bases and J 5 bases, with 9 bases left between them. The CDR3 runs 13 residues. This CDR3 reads CASSWTSDQPQHF. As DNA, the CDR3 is TGTGCCAGCAGTTGGACTTCGGATCAGCCCCAGCATTTT.

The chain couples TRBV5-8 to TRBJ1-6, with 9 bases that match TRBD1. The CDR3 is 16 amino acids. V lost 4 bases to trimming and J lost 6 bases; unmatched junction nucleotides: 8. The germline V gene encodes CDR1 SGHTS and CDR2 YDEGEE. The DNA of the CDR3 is TGTGCCAGCAGCCGCCGACAGGGGGTGGGTAATTCACCCCTCCACTTT. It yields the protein CASSRRQGVGNSPLHF.

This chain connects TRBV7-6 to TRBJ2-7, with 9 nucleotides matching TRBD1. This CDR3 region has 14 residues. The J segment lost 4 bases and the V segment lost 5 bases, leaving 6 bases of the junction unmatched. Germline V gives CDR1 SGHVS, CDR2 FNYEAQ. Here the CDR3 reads CASSLQGARYEQYF. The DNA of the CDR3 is TGTGCCAGCAGCCTACAGGGGGCAAGGTACGAGCAGTACTTC.

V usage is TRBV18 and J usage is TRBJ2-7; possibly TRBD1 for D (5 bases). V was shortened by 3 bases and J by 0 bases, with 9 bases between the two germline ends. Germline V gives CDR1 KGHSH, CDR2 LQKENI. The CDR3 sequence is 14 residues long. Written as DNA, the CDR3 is TGTGCCAGCTCACCGATCGACAGCTCCTACGAGCAGTACTTC. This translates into CASSPIDSSYEQYF.

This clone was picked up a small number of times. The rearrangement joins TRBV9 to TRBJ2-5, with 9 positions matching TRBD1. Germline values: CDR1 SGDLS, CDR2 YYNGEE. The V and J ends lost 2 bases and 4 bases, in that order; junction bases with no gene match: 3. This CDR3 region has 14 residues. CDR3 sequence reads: CASSVPGQGETQYF. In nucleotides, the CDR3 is TGTGCCAGCAGCGTGCCGGGACAGGGAGAGACCCAGTACTTC. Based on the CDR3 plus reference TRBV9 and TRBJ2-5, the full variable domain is DSGVTQTPKHLITATGQRVTLRCSPRSGDLSVYWYQQSLDQGLQFLIQYYNGEERAKGNILERFSAQQFPDLHSELNLSSLELGDSALYFCASSVPGQGETQYFGPGTRLLVL.

The CDR3 sequence: CAWSVLWDRDAFF. CDR3 bases: TGTGCCTGGAGTGTACTATGGGACAGGGATGCTTTCTTT. The rearrangement links TRBV30 to TRBJ1-1, with 9 bases lining up with TRBD1. Germline assignment: CDR1 GTSNPN and CDR2 SVGIG (reference sequence). With 0 bases clipped from V and 11 bases from J, the junction kept 7 bases outside the gene matches. The CDR3 sequence is 13 residues long. The whole variable domain, filled in from reference TRBV30 and TRBJ1-1, reads SQTIHQWPATLVQPVGSPLSLECTVEGTSNPNLYWYRQAAGRGLQLLFYSVGIGQISSEVPQNLSASRPQDRQFILSSKKLLLSDSGFYLCAWSVLWDRDAFFGQGTRLTVV.

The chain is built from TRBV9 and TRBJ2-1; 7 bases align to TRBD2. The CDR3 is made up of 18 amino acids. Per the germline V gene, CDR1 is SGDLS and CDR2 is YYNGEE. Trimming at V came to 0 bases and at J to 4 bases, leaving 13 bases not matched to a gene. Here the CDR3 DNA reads TGTGCCAGCAGCGTAGACCCCCGTTCTGGCGGGGGATACAATGAGCAGTTCTTC. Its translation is CASSVDPRSGGGYNEQFF.